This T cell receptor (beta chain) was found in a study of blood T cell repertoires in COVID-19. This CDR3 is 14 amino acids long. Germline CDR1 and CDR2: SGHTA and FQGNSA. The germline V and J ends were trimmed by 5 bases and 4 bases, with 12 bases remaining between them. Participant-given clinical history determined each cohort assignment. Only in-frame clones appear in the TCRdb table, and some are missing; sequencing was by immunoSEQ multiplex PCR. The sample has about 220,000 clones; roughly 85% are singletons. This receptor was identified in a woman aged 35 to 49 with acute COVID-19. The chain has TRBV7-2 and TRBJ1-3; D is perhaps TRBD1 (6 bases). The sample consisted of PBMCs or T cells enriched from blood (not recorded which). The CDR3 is CASSPGASGNTIYF. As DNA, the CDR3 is TGTGCCAGCAGCCCAGGGGCTTCGGGAAACACCATATATTTT.